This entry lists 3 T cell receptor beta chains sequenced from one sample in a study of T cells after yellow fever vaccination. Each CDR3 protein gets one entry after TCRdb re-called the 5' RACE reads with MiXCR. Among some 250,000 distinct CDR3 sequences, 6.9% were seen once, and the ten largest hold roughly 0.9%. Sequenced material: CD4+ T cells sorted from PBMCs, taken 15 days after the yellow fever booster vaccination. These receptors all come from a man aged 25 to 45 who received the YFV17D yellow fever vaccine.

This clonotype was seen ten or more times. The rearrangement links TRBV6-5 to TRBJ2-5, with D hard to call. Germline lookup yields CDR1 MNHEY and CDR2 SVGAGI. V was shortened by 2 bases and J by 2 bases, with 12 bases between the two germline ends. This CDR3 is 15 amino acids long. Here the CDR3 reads CASSYGLTPQETQYF. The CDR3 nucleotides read TGTGCCAGCAGTTACGGGCTGACACCTCAAGAGACCCAGTACTTC.

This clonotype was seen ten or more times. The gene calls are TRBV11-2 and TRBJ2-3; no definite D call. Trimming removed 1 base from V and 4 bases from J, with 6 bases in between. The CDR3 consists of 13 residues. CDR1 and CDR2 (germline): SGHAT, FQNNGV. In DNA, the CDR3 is TGTGCCAGCAGCTTAGGCCGCGCAGATACGCAGTATTTT. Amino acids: CASSLGRADTQYF.

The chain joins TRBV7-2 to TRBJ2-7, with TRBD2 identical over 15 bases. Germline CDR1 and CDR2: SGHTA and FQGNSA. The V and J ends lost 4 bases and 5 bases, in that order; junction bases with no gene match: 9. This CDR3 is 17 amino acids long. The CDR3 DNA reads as TGTGCCAGCAGCTCGGGACTAGCGGGAGGCCTTTACAACGAGCAGTACTTC. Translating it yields CASSSGLAGGLYNEQYF.